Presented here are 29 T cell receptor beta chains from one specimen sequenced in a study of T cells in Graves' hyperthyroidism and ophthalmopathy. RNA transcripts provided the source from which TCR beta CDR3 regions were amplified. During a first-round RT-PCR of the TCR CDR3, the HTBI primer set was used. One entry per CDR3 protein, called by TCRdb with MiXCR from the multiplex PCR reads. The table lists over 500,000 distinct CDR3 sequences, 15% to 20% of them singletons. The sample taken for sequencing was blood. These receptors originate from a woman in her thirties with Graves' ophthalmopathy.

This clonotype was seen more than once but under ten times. The DNA of the CDR3 is TGCAGCGTTGCGGCAGGGGTCGAGGCCGGGGAGCTGTTTTTT. Translated: CSVAAGVEAGELFF. V and J are TRBV29-1 and TRBJ2-2, with D perhaps matching TRBD1 (6 bases). This CDR3 region has 14 residues. V lost 4 bases and J lost 6, with 15 bases in between. Germline CDR1 and CDR2: SQVTM and ANQGSEA.

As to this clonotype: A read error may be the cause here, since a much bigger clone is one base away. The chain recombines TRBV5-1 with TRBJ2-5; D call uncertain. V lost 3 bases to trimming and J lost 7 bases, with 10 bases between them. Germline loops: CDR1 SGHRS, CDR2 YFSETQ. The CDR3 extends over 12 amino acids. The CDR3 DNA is TGCGCCAGCAGCTCCTCCCCCGGGACCCAGTACTTC. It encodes CASSSSPGTQYF.

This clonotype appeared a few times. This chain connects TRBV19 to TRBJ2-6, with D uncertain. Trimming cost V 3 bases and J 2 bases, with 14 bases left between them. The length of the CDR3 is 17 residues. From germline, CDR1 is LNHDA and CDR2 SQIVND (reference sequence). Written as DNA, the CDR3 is TGTGCCAGTAGTATCACCGCGATGGAAGCTGGGGCCAACGTCCTGACTTTC. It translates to CASSITAMEAGANVLTF.

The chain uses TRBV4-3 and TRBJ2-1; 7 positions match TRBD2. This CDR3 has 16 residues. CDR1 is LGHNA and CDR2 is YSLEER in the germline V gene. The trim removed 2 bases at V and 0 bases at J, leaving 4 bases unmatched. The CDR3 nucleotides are TGCGCCAGCAGCCAAACTAGCGACAACTCCTACAATGAGCAGTTCTTC. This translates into CASSQTSDNSYNEQFF.

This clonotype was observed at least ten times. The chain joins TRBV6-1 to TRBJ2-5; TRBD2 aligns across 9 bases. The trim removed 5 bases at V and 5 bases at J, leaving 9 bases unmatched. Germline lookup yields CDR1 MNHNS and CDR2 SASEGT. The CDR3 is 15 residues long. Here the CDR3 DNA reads TGTGCCAGCAGTCTCGTAGCGGGAGTGGCGGAGACCCAGTACTTC. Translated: CASSLVAGVAETQYF.

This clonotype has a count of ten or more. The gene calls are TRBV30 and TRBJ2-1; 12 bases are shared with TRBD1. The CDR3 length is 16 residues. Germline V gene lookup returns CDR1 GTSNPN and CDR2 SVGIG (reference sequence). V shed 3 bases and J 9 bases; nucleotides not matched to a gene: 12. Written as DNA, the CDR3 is TGTGCCTGGAGCGCCTCGTGGGACAGGGGGCGAGTTGAGCAGTTCTTC. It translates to CAWSASWDRGRVEQFF.

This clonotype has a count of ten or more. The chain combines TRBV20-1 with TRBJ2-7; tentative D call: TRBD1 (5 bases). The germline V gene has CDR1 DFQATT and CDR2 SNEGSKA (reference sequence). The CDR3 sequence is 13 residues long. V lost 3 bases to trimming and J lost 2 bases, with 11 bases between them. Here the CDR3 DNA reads TGCAGTGCTAGGGGGCTCTATACCTACGAGCAGTACTTC. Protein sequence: CSARGLYTYEQYF.

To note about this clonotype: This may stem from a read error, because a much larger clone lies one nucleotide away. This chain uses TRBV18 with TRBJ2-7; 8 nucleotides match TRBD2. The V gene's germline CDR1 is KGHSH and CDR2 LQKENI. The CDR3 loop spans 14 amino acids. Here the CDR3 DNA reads TGTGCCAGCCCACCACCGGGGGGGTCCGGCGAGCAGTACTTC. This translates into CASPPPGGSGEQYF.

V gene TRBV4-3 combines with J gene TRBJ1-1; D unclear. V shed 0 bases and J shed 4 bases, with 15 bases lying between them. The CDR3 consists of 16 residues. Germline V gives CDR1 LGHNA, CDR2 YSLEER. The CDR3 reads CASSQEPRGYGTEAFF. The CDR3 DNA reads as TGCGCCAGCAGCCAAGAACCGAGAGGGTATGGCACTGAAGCTTTCTTT.

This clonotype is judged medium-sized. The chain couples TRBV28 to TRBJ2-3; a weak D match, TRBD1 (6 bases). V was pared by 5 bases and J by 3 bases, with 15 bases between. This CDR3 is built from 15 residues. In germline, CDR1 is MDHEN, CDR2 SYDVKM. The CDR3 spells CASSNAAGETDTQYF. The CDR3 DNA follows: TGTGCCAGCAGTAACGCGGCAGGGGAGACAGATACGCAGTATTTT.

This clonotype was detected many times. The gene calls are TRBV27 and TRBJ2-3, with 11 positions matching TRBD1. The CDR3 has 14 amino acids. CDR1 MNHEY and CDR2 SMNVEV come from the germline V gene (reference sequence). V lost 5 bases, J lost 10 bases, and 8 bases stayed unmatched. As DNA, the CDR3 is TGTGCCAGCAGTCCCGGGACAGGGGGGTACGCGCAGTATTTT. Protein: CASSPGTGGYAQYF.

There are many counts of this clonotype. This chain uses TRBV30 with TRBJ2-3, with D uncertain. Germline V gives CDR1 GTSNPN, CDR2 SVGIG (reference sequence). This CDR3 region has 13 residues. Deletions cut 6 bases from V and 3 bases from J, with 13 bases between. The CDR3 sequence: CACIPQRTDTQYF. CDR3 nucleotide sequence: TGTGCCTGCATTCCCCAAAGGACAGATACGCAGTATTTT. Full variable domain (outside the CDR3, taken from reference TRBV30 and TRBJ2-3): SQTIHQWPATLVQPVGSPLSLECTVEGTSNPNLYWYRQAAGRGLQLLFYSVGIGQISSEVPQNLSASRPQDRQFILSSKKLLLSDSGFYLCACIPQRTDTQYFGPGTRLTVL.

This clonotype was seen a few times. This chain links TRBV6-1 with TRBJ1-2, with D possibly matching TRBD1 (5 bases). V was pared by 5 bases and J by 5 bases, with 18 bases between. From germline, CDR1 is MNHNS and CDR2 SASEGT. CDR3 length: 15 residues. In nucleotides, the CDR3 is TGTGCCAGCAGTCCCGGGACGGAGCGGGGATATGGCTACACCTTC. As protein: CASSPGTERGYGYTF.

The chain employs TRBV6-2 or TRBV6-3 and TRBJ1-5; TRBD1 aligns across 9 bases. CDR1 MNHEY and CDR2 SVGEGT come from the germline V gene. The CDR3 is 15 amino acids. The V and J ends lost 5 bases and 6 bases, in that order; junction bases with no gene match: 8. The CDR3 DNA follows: TGTGCCAGCAGTCCCCCGGGACAGGGCGGTCAGCCCCAGCATTTT. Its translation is CASSPPGQGGQPQHF.

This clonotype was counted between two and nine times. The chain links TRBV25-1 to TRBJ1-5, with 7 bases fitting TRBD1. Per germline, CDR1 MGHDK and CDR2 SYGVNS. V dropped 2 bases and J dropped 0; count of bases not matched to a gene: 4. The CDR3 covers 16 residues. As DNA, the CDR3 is TGTGCCAGCAGTGAAGGGGACAGCTATAGCAATCAGCCCCAGCATTTT. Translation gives CASSEGDSYSNQPQHF. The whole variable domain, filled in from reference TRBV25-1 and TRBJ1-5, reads EADIYQTPRYLVIGTGKKITLECSQTMGHDKMYWYQQDPGMELHLIHYSYGVNSTEKGDLSSESTVSRIRTEHFPLTLESARPSHTSQYLCASSEGDSYSNQPQHFGDGTRLSIL.

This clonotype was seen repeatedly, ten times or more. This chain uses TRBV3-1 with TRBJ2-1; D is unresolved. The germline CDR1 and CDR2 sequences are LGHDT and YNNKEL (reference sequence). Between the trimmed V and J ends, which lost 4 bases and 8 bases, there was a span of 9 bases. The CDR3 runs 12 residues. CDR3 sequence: CASSPAWDEQFF. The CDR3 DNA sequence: TGTGCCAGCAGCCCGGCGTGGGATGAGCAGTTCTTC.

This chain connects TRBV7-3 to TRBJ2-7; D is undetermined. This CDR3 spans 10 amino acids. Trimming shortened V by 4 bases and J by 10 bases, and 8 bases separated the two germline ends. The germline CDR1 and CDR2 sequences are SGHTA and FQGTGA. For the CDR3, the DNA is TGTGCCAGCAGCTCCCTAGGCCAGTACTTC. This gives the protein CASSSLGQYF.

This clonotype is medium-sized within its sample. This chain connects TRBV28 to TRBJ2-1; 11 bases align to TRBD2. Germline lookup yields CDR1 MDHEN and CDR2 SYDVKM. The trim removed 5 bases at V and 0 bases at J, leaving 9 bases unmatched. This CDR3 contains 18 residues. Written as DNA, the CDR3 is TGTGCCAGCAGTCGCCTAGCGGGAGGCCCGAGCTCCTACAATGAGCAGTTCTTC. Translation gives CASSRLAGGPSSYNEQFF.

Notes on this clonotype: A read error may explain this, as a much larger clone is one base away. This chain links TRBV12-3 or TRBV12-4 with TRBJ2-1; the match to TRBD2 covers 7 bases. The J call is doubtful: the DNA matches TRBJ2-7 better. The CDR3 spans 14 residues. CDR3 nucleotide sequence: TGTGCCAGCAGGGAGACTAGCCTCTACAATGAGCAGTACTTC. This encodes CASRETSLYNEQYF.

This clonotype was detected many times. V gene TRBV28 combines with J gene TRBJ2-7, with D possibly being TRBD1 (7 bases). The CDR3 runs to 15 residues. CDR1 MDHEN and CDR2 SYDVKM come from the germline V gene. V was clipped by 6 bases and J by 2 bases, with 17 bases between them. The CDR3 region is CASSRGVGNPYEQYF. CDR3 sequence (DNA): TGTGCCAGCAGCAGGGGGGTAGGGAACCCCTACGAGCAGTACTTC. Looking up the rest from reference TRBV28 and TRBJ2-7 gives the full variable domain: DVKVTQSSRYLVKRTGEKVFLECVQDMDHENMFWYRQDPGLGLRLIYFSYDVKMKEKGDIPEGYSVSREKKERFSLILESASTNQTSMYLCASSRGVGNPYEQYFGPGTRLTVT.

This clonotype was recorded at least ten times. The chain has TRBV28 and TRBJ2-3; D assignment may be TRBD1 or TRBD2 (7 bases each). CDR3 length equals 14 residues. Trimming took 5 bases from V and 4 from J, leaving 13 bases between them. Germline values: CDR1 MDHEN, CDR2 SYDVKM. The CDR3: CASSPSGTADTQYF. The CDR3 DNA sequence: TGTGCCAGCAGTCCAAGCGGGACAGCAGATACGCAGTATTTT. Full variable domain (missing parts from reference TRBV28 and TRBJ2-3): DVKVTQSSRYLVKRTGEKVFLECVQDMDHENMFWYRQDPGLGLRLIYFSYDVKMKEKGDIPEGYSVSREKKERFSLILESASTNQTSMYLCASSPSGTADTQYFGPGTRLTVL.

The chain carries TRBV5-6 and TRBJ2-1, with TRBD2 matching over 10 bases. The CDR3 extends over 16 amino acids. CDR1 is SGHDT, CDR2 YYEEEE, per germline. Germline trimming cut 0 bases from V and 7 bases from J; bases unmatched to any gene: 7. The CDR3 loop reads CASSLALASGRNEQFF. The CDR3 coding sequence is TGTGCCAGCAGCTTGGCCCTCGCTAGCGGGAGAAATGAGCAGTTCTTC.

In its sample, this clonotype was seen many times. The CDR3 DNA sequence: TGTGCCAGCTCACCAAGCCAGGGAAACTATGGCTACACCTTC. This sequence encodes CASSPSQGNYGYTF. The chain uses TRBV18 and TRBJ1-2; TRBD1 might be the D (5 bases). CDR1 and CDR2 (germline): KGHSH, LQKENI. The CDR3 totals 14 residues. V lost 2 bases to trimming and J lost 2 bases, with 9 bases between them.

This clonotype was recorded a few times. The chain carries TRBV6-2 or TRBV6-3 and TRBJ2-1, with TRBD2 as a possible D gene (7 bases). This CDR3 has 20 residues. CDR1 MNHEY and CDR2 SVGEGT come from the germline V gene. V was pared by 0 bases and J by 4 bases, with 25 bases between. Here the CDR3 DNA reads TGTGCCAGCAGTTACTCGAAGTGGGCCTCTAACGGGGGGCCTTACAATGAGCAGTTCTTC. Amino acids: CASSYSKWASNGGPYNEQFF.

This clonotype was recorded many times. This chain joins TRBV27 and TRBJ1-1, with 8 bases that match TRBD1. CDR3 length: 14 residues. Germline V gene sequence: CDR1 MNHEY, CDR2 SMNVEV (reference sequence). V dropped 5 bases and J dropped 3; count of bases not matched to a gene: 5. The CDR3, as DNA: TGTGCCAGCAGTATCTCGGACAGGGACACTGAAGCTTTCTTT. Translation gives CASSISDRDTEAFF.

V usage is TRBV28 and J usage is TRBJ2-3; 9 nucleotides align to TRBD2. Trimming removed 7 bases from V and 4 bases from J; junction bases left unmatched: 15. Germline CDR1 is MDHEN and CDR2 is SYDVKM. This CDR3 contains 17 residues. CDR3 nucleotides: TGTGCCAGCACCAACTCAGGGGCGGGAGGGGGGGCAGATACGCAGTATTTT. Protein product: CASTNSGAGGGADTQYF.

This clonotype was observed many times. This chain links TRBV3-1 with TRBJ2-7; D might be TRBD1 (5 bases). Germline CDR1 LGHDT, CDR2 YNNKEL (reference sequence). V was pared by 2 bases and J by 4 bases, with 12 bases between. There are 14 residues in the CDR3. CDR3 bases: TGTGCCAGCAGCCAACAGGGCAACCCATACGAGCAGTACTTC. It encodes CASSQQGNPYEQYF.

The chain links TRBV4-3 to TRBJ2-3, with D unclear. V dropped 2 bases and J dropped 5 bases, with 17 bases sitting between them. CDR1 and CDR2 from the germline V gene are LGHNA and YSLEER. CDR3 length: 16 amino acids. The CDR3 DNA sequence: TGCGCCAGCAGCCAATCCTGGATAGGGCACAGAGATACGCAGTATTTT. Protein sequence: CASSQSWIGHRDTQYF.

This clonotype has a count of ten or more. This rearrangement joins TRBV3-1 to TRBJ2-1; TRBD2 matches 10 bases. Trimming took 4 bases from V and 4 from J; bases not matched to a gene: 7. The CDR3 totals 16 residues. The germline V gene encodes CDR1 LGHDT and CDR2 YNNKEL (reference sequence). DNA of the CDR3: TGTGCCAGCAGCCCCCCGACTAGCGGGCATTACAATGAGCAGTTCTTC. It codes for CASSPPTSGHYNEQFF.